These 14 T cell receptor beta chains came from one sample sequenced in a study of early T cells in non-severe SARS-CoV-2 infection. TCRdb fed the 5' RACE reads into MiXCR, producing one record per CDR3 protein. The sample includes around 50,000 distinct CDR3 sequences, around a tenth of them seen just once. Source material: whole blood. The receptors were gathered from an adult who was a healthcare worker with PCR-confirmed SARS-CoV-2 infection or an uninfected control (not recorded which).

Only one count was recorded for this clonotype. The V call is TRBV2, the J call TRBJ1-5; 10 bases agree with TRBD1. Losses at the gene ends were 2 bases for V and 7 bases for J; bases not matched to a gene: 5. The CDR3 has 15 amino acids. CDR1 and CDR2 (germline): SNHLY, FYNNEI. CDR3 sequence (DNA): TGTGCCAGCAGTGAAAGGACAGGGGGGAAGCAGCCCCAGCATTTT. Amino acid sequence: CASSERTGGKQPQHF.

The CDR3 is CASSRGTSGRVMDTQYF. The DNA of the CDR3 is TGTGCCAGCAGCAGAGGGACTAGCGGGAGGGTTATGGATACGCAGTATTTT. V gene TRBV7-8 combines with J gene TRBJ2-3; TRBD2 agrees at 16 bases. Looked up from germline, CDR1 is SGHVS and CDR2 is FQNEAQ. The V gene end was trimmed by 5 bases and the J gene end by 6 bases; junction bases not matched to a gene: 8. The CDR3 contains 17 residues.

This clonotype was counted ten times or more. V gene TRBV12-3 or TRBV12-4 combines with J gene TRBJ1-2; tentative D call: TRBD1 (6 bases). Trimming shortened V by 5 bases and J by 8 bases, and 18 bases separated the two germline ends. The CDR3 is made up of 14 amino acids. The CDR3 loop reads CASSGGIPQEGYTF. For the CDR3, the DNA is TGTGCCAGCAGTGGGGGCATCCCCCAGGAGGGCTACACCTTC.

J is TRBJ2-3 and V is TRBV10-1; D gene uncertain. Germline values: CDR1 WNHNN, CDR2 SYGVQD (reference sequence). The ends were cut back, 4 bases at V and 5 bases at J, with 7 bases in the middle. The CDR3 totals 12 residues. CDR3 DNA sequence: TGCGCCAGCAGTGGGGCGCGAGATACGCAGTATTTT. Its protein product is CASSGARDTQYF.

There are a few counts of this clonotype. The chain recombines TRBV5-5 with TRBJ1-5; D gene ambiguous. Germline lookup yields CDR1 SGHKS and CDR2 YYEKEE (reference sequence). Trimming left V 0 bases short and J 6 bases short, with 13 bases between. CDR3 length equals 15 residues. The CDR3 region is CASSLASGLGQPQHF. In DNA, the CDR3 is TGTGCCAGCAGCTTGGCCTCAGGTTTGGGTCAGCCCCAGCATTTT.

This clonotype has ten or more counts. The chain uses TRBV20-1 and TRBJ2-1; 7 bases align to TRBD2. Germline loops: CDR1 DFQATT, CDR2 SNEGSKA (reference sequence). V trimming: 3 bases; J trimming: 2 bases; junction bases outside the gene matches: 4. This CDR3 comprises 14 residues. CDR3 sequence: CSASLGGAYNEQFF. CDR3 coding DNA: TGCAGTGCTAGTTTGGGGGGGGCCTACAATGAGCAGTTCTTC.

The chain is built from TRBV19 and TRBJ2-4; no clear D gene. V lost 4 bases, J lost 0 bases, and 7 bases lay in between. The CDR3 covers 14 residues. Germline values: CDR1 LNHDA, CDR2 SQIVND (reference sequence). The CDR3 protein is CASSTSRAKNIQYF. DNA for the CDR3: TGTGCCAGTAGTACCTCGCGAGCCAAAAACATTCAGTACTTC. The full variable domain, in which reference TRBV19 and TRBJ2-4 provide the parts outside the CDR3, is DGGITQSPKYLFRKEGQNVTLSCEQNLNHDAMYWYRQDPGQGLRLIYYSQIVNDFQKGDIAEGYSVSREKKESFPLTVTSAQKNPTAFYLCASSTSRAKNIQYFGAGTRLSVL.

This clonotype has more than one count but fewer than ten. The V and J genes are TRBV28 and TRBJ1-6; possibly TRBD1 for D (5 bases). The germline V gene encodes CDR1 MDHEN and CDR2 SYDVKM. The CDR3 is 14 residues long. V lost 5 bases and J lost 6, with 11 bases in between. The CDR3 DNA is TGTGCCAGCAGTGGGGGGGTTGGTAATTCACCCCTCCACTTT. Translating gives CASSGGVGNSPLHF.

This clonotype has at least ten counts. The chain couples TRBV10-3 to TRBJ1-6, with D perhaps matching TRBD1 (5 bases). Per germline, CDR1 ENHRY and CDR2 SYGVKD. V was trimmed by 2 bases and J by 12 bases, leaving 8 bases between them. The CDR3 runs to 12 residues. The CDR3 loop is CAISEDSRPLHF. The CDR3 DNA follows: TGTGCCATCAGTGAGGACAGCCGACCCCTCCACTTT.

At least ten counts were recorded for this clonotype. The CDR3 nucleotides are TGTGCCAGCAGAACAGGGGGCACAGATACGCAGTATTTT. Translating gives CASRTGGTDTQYF. V is TRBV6-1 and J is TRBJ2-3, with 7 bases aligning to TRBD1. Germline CDR1 MNHNS, CDR2 SASEGT. The CDR3 spans 13 residues. Trimming took 6 bases from V and 1 from J; bases not matched to a gene: 1.

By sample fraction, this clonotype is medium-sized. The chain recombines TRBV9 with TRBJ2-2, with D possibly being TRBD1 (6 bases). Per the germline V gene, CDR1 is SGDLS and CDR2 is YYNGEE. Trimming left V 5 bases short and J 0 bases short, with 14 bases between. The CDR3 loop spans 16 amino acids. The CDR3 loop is CASRGTFPPNTGELFF. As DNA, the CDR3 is TGTGCCAGCAGAGGGACATTCCCTCCGAACACCGGGGAGCTGTTTTTT. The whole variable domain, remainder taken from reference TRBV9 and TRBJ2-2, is DSGVTQTPKHLITATGQRVTLRCSPRSGDLSVYWYQQSLDQGLQFLIQYYNGEERAKGNILERFSAQQFPDLHSELNLSSLELGDSALYFCASRGTFPPNTGELFFGEGSRLTVL.

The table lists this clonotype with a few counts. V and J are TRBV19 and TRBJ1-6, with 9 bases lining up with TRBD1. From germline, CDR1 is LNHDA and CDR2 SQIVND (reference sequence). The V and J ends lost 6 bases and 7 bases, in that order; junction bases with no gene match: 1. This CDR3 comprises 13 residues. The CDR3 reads CASRTGGNSPLHF. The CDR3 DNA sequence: TGTGCCAGTAGGACAGGGGGAAATTCACCCCTCCACTTT.

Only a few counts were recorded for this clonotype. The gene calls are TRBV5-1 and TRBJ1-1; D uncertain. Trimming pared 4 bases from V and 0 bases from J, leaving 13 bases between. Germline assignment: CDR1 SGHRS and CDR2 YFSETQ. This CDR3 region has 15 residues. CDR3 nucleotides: TGCGCCAGCAGCCCGGACCAGACTATGAACACTGAAGCTTTCTTT. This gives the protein CASSPDQTMNTEAFF.

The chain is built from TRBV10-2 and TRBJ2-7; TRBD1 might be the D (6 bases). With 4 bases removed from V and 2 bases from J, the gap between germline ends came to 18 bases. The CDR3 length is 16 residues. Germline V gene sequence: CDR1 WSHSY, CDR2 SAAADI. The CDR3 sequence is CASSAPLGAPPYEQYF. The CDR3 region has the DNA TGCGCCAGCAGTGCCCCCTTGGGGGCACCTCCCTACGAGCAGTACTTC.